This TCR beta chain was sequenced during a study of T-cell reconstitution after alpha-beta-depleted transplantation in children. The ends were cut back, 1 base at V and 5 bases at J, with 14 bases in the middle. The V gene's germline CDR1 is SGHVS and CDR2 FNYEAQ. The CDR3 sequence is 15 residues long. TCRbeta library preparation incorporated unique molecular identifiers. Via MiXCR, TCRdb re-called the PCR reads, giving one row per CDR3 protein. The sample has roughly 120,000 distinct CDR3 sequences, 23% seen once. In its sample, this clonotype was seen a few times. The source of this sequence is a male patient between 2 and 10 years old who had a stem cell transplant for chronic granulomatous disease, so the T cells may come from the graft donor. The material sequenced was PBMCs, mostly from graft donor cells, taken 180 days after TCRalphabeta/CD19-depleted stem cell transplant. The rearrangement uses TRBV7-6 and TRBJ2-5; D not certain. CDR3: CASSLVSANGETQYF. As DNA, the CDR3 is TGTGCCAGCAGCTTAGTAAGCGCGAATGGGGAGACCCAGTACTTC.